The T cell receptor beta chain under discussion was sequenced for a study of Graves' ophthalmopathy and Graves' hyperthyroidism. Turning to the study itself: Stable hyperthyroidism was defined by absence of ophthalmopathy within 18 months of follow-up.

Amplified material comprised TCR beta CDR3 regions derived from RNA transcripts. RT-PCR was first run with HTBI primers, then multiplex PCR in a second round. TCRdb re-analysed the multiplex PCR reads in MiXCR, keeping a single row per CDR3 protein. The profile shows around 1,000,000 distinct CDR3 sequences, 35% to 45% of them singletons. This clonotype occurred a few times. Pregnancy or lactation, uncontrolled infections and other autoimmune diseases were grounds for excluding patients. This CDR3 is 17 amino acids long. V shed 0 bases and J shed 5 bases, with 19 bases lying between them. In germline, CDR1 is SNHLY, CDR2 FYNNEI.

This TCR was sampled from an adult man with Graves' hyperthyroidism. The chain recombines TRBV2 with TRBJ2-5; D uncertain. Material: peripheral blood or thyroid tissue (not recorded which). The chain's CDR3 is CASSEALLTPRRETQYF. The CDR3, as DNA: TGTGCCAGCAGTGAAGCGCTTCTGACACCGAGGCGGGAGACCCAGTACTTC. Full variable domain (missing parts from reference TRBV2 and TRBJ2-5): EPEVTQTPSHQVTQMGQEVILRCVPISNHLYFYWYRQILGQKVEFLVSFYNNEISEKSEIFDDQFSVERPDGSNFTLKIRSTKLEDSAMYFCASSEALLTPRRETQYFGPGTRLLVL.